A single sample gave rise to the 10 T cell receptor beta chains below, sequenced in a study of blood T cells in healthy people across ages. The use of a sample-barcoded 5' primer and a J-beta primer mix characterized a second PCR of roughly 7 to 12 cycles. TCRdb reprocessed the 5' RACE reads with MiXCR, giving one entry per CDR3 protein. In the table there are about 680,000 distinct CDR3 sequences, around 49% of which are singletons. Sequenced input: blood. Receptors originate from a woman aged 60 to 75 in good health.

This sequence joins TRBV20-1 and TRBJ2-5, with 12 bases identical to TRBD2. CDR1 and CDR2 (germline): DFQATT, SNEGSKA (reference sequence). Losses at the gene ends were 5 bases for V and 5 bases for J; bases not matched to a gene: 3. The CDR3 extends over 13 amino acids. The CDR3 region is CSARTSGVETQYF. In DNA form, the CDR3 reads TGCAGTGCTCGGACTAGCGGGGTTGAGACCCAGTACTTC.

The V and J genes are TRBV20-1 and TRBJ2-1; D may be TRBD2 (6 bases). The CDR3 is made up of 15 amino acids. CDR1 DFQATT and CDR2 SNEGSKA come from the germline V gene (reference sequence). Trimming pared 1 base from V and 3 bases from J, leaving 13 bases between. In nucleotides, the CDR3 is TGCAGTGCTAGAGGACTAGATAATTTCTACAATGAGCAGTTCTTC. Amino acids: CSARGLDNFYNEQFF.

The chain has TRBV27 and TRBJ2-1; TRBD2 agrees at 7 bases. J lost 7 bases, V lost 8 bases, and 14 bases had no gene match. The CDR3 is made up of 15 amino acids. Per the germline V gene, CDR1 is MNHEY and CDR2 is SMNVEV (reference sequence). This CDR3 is CASRPTGLGRNEQFF. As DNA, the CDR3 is TGTGCCAGCCGACCAACCGGACTAGGTAGGAATGAGCAGTTCTTC.

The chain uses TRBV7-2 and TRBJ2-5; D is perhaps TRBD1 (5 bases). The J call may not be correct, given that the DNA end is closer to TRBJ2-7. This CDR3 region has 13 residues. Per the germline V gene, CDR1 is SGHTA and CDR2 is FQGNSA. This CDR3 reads CASSLIGQGEQYF. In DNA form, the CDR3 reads TGTGCCAGCAGCTTAATTGGGCAGGGCGAGCAGTACTTC.

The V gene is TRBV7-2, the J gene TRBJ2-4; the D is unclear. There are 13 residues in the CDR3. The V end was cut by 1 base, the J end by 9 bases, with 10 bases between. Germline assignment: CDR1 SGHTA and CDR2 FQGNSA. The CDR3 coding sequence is TGTGCCAGCAGCTTAGGAGCTGACACCATTCAGTACTTC. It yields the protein CASSLGADTIQYF.

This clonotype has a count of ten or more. In DNA, the CDR3 is TGCAGTGCTCCGGGACAGGGCGCCAACATTCAGTACTTC. Its protein is CSAPGQGANIQYF. The chain has TRBV20-1 and TRBJ2-4, with 9 bases aligning to TRBD1. The CDR3 is 13 residues long. With 5 bases clipped from V and 7 bases from J, the junction kept 6 bases outside the gene matches. The V gene's germline CDR1 is DFQATT and CDR2 SNEGSKA (reference sequence).

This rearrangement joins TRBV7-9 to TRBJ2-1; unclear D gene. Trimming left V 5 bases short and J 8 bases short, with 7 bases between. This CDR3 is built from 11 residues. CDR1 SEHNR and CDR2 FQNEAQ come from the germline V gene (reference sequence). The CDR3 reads CASSTRDEQFF. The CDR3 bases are TGTGCCAGCAGCACCCGCGATGAGCAGTTCTTC. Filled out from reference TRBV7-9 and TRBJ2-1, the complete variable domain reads DTGVSQNPRHKITKRGQNVTFRCDPISEHNRLYWYRQTLGQGPEFLTYFQNEAQLEKSRLLSDRFSAERPKGSFSTLEIQRTEQGDSAMYLCASSTRDEQFFGPGTRLTVL.

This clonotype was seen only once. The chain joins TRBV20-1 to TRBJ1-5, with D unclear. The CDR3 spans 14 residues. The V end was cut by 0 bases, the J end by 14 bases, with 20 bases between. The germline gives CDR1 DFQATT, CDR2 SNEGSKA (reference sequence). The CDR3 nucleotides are TGCAGTGCTAGAGATTGGGTAGCGGGAGTCCATGAGCATTTT. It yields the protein CSARDWVAGVHEHF.

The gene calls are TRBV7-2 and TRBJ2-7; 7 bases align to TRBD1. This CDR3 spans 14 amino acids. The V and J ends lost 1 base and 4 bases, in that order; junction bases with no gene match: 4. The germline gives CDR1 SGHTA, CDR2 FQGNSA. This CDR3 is CASSLGGTEYEQYF. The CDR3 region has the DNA TGTGCCAGCAGCTTAGGGGGGACAGAATACGAGCAGTACTTC.

The CDR3, as DNA: TGCGCCAGCAGCCCGGGGACAGGGGGAGCTGAAAAACTGTTTTTT. This encodes CASSPGTGGAEKLFF. This chain links TRBV4-3 with TRBJ1-4; 11 bases line up with TRBD1. Germline V gene lookup returns CDR1 LGHNA and CDR2 YSLEER. Trimming cost V 4 bases and J 7 bases; bases outside gene matches: 5. CDR3 length: 15 amino acids.